The sequence of this TCR beta chain was determined in a study of T cell responses to AZD1222 COVID-19 vaccine. Study information: Researchers grouped second doses given at about 4 or about 12 weeks into one pool. General study points: Donors were mostly white British, more females; clonal diversity possibly underestimated. Elevations in Spike-specific TCR breadth and depth followed administration of two AZD1222 doses.

CDR3 length equals 19 residues. V was clipped by 0 bases and J by 3 bases; unmatched bases: 11. CDR1 and CDR2 from the germline V gene are KGHSH and LQKENI. Profiling relied on immunoSEQ multiplex PCR, and the TCRdb table lists in-frame clones only, not all of them. The table includes under 200,000 clones, 93% detected once. This clone was observed once. Its antigen is not identified. The chain employs TRBV18 and TRBJ2-5, with 12 nucleotides matching TRBD2. The clonotype comes from an adult in good health. This sample comprised peripheral blood, obtained on day 0 of AZD1222 vaccination. The CDR3 DNA follows: TGTGCCAGCTCACCACCGGTAGGCCCAACTAGCGGGGGGAAAGAGACCCAGTACTTC. Translated: CASSPPVGPTSGGKETQYF. The complete variable domain, with remaining parts taken from reference TRBV18 and TRBJ2-5, reads NAGVMQNPRHLVRRRGQEARLRCSPMKGHSHVYWYRQLPEEGLKFMVYLQKENIIDESGMPKERFSAEFPKEGPSILRIQQVVRGDSAAYFCASSPPVGPTSGGKETQYFGPGTRLLVL.